This T cell receptor (beta chain) was documented in a study of shared clonotypes between healthy human individuals. The repertoire was sequenced with immunoSEQ multiplex PCR; TCRdb's copy has only in-frame clones and lacks some. Of about 1.5 million clones in the sample, roughly 98% were seen once. On this clone: Its antigen remains unknown.

The CDR3 consists of 18 residues. Germline V gene data show CDR1 as SEHNR and CDR2 as FQNEAQ (reference sequence). V lost 5 bases and J lost 0; bases outside the gene matches: 13. General study results and limits: Unshared clonotypes carried lower generation probabilities than those common to all four donors.

This chain uses TRBV7-9 with TRBJ1-3; 7 bases are a match to TRBD1. What was sequenced was naive CD4+ T cells sorted from blood. Stated subset: CD45RA+ positively selected. The receptor was isolated from a young man in good health. The CDR3 spells CASSPTALGQPSGNTIYF. CDR3 DNA sequence: TGTGCCAGCAGCCCAACAGCGTTGGGACAGCCCTCTGGAAACACCATATATTTT.